The entry below describes one T cell receptor beta chain. TCRdb ran MiXCR on the 5' RACE reads and lists one entry per CDR3 protein. The sample includes 39,000 or so distinct CDR3 sequences, about 8.1% of them seen just once. The data were obtained in a study of chronic HIV infection and antiretroviral therapy. V was clipped by 5 bases and J by 2 bases; unmatched bases: 4. From germline, CDR1 is KGHSH and CDR2 LQKENI. This CDR3 has 14 residues. This TCR was recovered from an adult who had HIV and had not received antiretroviral therapy, or was an uninfected healthy control (not recorded which). V gene TRBV18 combines with J gene TRBJ2-3, with 7 bases that match TRBD2. Sequencing used peripheral blood. This CDR3 is CASSTSGATDTQYF. In nucleotides, the CDR3 is TGTGCCAGCTCAACCAGCGGGGCCACAGATACGCAGTATTTT.